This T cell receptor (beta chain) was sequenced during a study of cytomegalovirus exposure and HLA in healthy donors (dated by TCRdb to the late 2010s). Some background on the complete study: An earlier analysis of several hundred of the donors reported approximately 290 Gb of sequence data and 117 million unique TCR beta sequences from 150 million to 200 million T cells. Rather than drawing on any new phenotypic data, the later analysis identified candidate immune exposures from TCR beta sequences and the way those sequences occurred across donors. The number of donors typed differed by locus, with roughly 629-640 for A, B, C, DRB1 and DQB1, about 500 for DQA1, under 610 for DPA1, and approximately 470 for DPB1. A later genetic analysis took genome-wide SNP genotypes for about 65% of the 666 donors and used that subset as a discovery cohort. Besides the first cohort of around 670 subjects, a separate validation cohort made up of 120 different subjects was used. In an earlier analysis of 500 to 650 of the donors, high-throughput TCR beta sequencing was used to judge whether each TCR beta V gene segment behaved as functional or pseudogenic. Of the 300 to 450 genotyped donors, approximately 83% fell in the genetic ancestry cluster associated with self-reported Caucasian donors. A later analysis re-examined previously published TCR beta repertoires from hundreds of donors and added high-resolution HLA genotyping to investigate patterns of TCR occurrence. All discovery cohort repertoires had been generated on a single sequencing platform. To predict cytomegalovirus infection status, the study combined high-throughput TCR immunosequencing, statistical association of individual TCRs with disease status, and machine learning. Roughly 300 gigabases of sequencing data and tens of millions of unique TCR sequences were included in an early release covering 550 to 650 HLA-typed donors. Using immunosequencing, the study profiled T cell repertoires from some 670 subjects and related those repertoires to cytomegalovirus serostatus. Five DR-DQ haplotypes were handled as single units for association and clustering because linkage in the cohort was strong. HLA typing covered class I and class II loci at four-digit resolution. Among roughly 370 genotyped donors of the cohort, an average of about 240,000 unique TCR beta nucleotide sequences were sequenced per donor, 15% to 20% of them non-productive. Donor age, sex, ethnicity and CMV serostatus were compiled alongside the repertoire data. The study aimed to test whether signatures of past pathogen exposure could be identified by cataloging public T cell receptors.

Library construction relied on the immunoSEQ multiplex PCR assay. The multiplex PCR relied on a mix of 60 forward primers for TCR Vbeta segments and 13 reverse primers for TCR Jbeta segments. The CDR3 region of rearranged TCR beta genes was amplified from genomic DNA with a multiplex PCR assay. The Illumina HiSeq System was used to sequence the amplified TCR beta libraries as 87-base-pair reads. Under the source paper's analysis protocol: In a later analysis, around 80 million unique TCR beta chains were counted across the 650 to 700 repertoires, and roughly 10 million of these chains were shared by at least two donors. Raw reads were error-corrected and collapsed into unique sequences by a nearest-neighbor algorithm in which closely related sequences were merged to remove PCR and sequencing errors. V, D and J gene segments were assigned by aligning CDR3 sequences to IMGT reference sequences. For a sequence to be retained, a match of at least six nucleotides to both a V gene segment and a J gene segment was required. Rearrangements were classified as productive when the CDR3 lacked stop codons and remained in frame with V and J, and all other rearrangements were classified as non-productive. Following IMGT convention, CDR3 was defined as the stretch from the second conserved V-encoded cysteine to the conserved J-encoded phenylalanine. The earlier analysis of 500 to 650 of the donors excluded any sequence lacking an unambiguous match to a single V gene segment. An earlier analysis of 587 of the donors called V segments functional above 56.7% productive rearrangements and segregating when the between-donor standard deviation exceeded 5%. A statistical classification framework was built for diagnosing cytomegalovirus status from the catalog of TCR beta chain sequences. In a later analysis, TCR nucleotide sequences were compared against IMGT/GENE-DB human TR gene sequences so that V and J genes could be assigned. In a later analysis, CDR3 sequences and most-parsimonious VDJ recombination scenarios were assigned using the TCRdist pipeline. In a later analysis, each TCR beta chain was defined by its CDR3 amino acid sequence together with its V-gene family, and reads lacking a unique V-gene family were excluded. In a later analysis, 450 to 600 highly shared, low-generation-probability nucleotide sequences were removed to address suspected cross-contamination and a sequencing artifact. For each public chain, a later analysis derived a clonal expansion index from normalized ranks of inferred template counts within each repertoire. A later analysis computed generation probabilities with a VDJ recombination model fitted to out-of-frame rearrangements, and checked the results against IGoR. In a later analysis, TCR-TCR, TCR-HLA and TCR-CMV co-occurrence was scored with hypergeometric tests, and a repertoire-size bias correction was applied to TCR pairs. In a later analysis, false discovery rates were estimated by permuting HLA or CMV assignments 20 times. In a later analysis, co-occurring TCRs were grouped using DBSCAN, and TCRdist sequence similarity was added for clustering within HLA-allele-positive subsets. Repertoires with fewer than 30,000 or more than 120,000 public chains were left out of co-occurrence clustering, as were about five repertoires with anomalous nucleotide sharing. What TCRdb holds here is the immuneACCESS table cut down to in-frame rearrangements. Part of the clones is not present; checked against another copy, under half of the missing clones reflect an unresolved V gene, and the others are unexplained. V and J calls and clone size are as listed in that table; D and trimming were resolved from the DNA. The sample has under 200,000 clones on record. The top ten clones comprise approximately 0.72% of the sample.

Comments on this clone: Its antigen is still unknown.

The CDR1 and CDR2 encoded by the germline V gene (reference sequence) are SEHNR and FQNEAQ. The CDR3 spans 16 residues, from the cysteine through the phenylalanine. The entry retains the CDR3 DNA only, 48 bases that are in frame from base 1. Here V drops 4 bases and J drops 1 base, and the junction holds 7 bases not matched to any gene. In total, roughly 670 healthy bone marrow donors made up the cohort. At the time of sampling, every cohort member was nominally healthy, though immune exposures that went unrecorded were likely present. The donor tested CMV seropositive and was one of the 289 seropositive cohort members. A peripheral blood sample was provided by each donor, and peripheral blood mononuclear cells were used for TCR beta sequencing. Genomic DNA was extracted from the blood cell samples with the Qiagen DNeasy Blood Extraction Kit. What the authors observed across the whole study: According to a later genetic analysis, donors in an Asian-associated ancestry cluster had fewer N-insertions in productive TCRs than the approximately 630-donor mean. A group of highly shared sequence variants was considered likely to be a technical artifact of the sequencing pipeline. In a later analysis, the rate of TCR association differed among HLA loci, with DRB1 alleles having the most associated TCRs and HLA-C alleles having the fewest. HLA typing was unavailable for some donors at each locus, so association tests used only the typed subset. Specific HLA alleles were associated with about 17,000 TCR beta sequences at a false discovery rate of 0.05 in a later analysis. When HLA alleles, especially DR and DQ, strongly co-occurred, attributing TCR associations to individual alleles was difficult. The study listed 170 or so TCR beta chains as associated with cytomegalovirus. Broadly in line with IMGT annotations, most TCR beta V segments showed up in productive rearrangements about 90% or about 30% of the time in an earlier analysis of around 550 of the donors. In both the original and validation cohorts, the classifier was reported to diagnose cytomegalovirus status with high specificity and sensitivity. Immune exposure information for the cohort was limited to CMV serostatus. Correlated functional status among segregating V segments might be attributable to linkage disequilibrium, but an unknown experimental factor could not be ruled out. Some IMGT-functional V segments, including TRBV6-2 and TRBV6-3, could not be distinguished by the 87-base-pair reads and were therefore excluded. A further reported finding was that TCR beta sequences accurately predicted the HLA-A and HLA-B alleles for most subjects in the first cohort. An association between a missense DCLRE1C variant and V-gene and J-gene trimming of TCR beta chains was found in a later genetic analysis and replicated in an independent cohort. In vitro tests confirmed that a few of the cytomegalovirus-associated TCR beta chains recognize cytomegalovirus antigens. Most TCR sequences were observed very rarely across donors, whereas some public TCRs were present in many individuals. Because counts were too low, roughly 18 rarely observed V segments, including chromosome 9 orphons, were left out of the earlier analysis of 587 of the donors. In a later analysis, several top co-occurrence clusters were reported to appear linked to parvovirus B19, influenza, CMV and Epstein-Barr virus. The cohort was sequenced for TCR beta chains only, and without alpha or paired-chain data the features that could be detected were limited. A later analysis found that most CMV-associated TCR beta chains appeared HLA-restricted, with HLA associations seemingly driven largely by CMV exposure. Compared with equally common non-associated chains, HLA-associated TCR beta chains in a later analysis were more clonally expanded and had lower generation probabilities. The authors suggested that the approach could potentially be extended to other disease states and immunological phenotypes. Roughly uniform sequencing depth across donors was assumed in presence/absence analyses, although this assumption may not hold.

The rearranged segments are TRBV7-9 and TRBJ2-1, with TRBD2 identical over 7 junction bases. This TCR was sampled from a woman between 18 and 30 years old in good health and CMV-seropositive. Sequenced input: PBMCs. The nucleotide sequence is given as TGTGCCAGCAGCTCAGAGCGGGATGGGTCCTACAATGAGCAGTTCTTC. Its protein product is CASSSERDGSYNEQFF.